The rows below give T cell receptor beta chains drawn from one sample of a study of shared clonotypes between healthy human individuals. Only in-frame clones appear in the TCRdb table, and some are missing; sequencing was by immunoSEQ multiplex PCR. Of a few million clones detected, more than 90% appear once; the ten largest clones hold around 0.14%. The specimen was naive CD4+ T cells sorted from blood. The receptors stem from a man aged 18 to 30 in good health. CDR3s leave out the opening cysteine and the closing phenylalanine or tryptophan.

V	J	CDR3
TRBV30	TRBJ1-2	AWSPSDGYT
TRBV18	TRBJ1-2	ASSPNRSPGTSGGGYT
TRBV30	TRBJ1-1	AWSGQGLGAF
TRBV5-1	TRBJ2-3	ASSRLAGDPTDTQY
TRBV7-9	TRBJ1-2	ASSLGGSGRDYGYT
TRBV6-1	TRBJ2-7	ASGPTGTGGEQY
TRBV9	TRBJ2-1	ASSVAGRGDNEQF
TRBV5-4	TRBJ2-7	ASSPTGGSYEQY
TRBV19	TRBJ2-2	ASSMTEHLLHGELF
TRBV27	TRBJ2-7	ASSPIPPGHKSYEQY
TRBV5-8	TRBJ2-5	ASSQGGWEQETQY
TRBV29-1	TRBJ1-2	SVDPGSSGYT
TRBV11-2	TRBJ2-4	ASRPPGLAKNIQY
TRBV5-6	TRBJ2-1	ASSSWTSGTPNEQF
TRBV2	TRBJ2-7	ASSGQTPYEQY
TRBV2	TRBJ2-3	ASSWQAGTDTQY
TRBV4-1	TRBJ2-3	ASSQGPTKREITDTQY
TRBV27	TRBJ1-1	ASSSLDRRYTEAF
TRBV10-2	TRBJ2-1	ASSDLAGVWSEQF
TRBV11-2	TRBJ1-4	ASSLVGFATNEKLF
TRBV15	TRBJ2-7	ATSSQGSSSYEQY
TRBV13	TRBJ2-2	ASSSSTSGSNTGELF
TRBV6-5	TRBJ2-5	ASGRDRETQY
TRBV29-1	TRBJ1-1	SATVLVNTEAF
TRBV15	TRBJ2-2	ATSRDQGADGELF
TRBV2	TRBJ2-3	ASDFVEPFRQGNTDTQY
TRBV30	TRBJ1-1	AWKGGAEAF
TRBV28	TRBJ1-6	ASSLDSLGTTRSPLH
TRBV30	TRBJ2-7	AWSVGVFYEQY
TRBV19	TRBJ2-7	ASSNPGGRFSYEQY
TRBV10-3	TRBJ1-2	AIGGTGGEYGYT
TRBV6-4	TRBJ1-4	ASTGQGREEKLF
TRBV9	TRBJ2-5	ASSVGTGPQETQY
TRBV20-1	TRBJ1-2	SARAGSGYT
TRBV7-2	TRBJ2-7	ASSRDRVRHEQY
TRBV9	TRBJ2-3	ASSVGTSGSTDTQY
TRBV27	TRBJ2-1	ASSLAGTSGLQF
TRBV10-3	TRBJ1-1	AISRQHNTEAF
TRBV6-5	TRBJ2-5	ASSPPGRRETQY
TRBV10-2	TRBJ1-1	ASIGQGSTEAF
TRBV2	TRBJ1-5	ASSEANRAVQPQH
TRBV5-1	TRBJ2-5	ASSLETSGHGETQY
TRBV30	TRBJ1-1	ASVGGNTEAF
TRBV6-5	TRBJ2-5	ASSYSPRVLKTQY
TRBV20-1	TRBJ2-1	SAEGKQF
TRBV5-6	TRBJ2-7	ASSFFGVEQY
TRBV9	TRBJ1-4	ASSVSGAYITNEKLF
TRBV19	TRBJ2-1	ASSILGGAGTYNEQF
TRBV19	TRBJ2-7	ASAWRDRPRNEQY
TRBV5-1	TRBJ2-2	ASSAEANTGELF
TRBV28	TRBJ1-1	ASRLRVNTEAF
TRBV7-2	TRBJ2-5	ASSLLRLAGKETQY
TRBV4-1	TRBJ2-5	ASSQDKGPVGQETQY
TRBV6-5	TRBJ1-6	ASSTGQGGSPLH
TRBV6-5	TRBJ1-4	ASSYGQGNEKLF